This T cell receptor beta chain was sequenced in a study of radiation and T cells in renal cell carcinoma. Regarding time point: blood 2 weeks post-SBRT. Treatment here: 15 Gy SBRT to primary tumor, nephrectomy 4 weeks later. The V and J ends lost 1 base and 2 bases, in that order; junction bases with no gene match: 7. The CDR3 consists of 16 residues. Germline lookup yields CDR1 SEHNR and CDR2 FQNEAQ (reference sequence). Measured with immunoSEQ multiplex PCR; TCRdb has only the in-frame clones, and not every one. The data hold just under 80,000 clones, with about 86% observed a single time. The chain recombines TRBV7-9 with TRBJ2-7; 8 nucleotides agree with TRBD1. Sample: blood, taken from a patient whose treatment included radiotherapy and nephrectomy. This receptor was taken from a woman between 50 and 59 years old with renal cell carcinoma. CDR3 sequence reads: CASSLVEDRAPYEQYF. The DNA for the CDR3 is TGTGCCAGCAGCTTAGTTGAGGACAGGGCACCCTACGAGCAGTACTTC.